The entry below describes one TCR beta chain. Its antigen target is currently unknown. Per-base quality was not reported, and no clone a single base away is much larger than it. Trimming removed 6 bases from V and 1 base from J, leaving 18 bases between the germline ends. CDR1 is given as LGHNT and CDR2 as FRNRAP, both from the germline V gene. From its cysteine to its phenylalanine, the CDR3 spans 16 amino acids. This entry keeps only the CDR3 DNA: 48 bases, framed from base 1. The source of the sample is a study of control samples from healthy donors and cancer patients (dated by TCRdb to 2019 to 2021). Preparation of the library involved the immunoSEQ multiplex PCR assay. Entries here come from immuneACCESS through TCRdb and include only in-frame sequences with V and J called. Some clones fail to appear in such tables; in the studies checked, an unresolved V gene covers under half of the shortfall, and the cause of the remainder is unknown. The sample has 150,000 to 180,000 clones on record, about 93% of them singletons. The ten biggest clones cover around 2.5% of the sample.

The rearranged chain carries TRBV12-5 and TRBJ1-2; a tentative D call is TRBD1 (5 bases match). This clonotype was obtained from a man aged 50 to 59 in good health. The specimen sequenced was blood. The CDR3 region: CASGYYRSPFNYGYTF. The DNA reads TGTGCTAGTGGCTACTACAGGAGCCCCTTTAACTATGGCTACACCTTC. The CDR3, completed at both ends by the reference TRBV12-5 and TRBJ1-2 genes, gives the full variable domain DARVTQTPRHKVTEMGQEVTMRCQPILGHNTVFWYRQTMMQGLELLAYFRNRAPLDDSGMPKDRFSAEMPDATLATLKIQPSEPRDSAVYFCASGYYRSPFNYGYTFGSGTRLTVV.